The present entry profiles one T cell receptor beta chain with its context. This record comes from a study of blood T cell repertoires in COVID-19. For the study at large: Acute and convalescent COVID-19 specimens originated in the United States, Italy and Spain. T cells, B-cell-depleted T cells, or PBMCs supplied cDNA or gDNA.

Clinical history reported by participants formed the basis on which cohorts were assigned. V was shortened by 6 bases and J by 8 bases, with 10 bases between the two germline ends. Germline CDR1 reads SNHLY; CDR2 reads FYNNEI. CDR3 size: 11 residues. As processed by the authors: Estimation of nucleated cell counts was performed using reference gene primer amplification. The protocol was immunoSEQ multiplex PCR, while the TCRdb copy is restricted to in-frame clones and leaves out a portion. V and J calls and clone size follow that table, whereas D and trimming were derived from the DNA. The table shows fewer than 500,000 clones, with roughly 88% occurring only once.

J is TRBJ1-2 and V is TRBV2; D is unclear. The clonotype was recovered from a woman aged 30 to 39 with acute COVID-19. Sequencing used PBMCs or T cells enriched from blood (not recorded which). The CDR3 DNA is TGTGCCAGCAGATTCGGGTCAGGCTACACCTTC. Its protein is CASRFGSGYTF.